This T cell receptor beta chain was sequenced during a study of T cells after yellow fever vaccination. This clonotype came up a few times. Using its own MiXCR run on the 5' RACE reads, TCRdb lists one record per CDR3 protein. There are roughly 150,000 distinct CDR3 sequences in the sample; around 7.3% occur only once, and 2.5% to 3% lies in the top ten. CDR3 length: 19 residues. V was clipped by 5 bases and J by 6 bases; unmatched bases: 13. The chain links TRBV12-3 or TRBV12-4 to TRBJ2-1; TRBD2 agrees at 16 bases. The sample was CD4+ T cells sorted from PBMCs, taken around 5 days after the first yellow fever vaccination. The sequence derives from a man aged 18 to 35 who received the YFV17D yellow fever vaccine. The CDR3 reads CASSPNPGLAGGAGNEQFF. The CDR3 DNA follows: TGTGCCAGCAGTCCCAACCCGGGACTAGCGGGGGGGGCGGGCAATGAGCAGTTCTTC.